This T cell receptor (beta chain) was found in a study of cytomegalovirus exposure and HLA in healthy donors. Study-level background: Drawn from HLA-typed donors, 83 million or so unique TCRs were held in an early data release. Broader study findings: Judged likely to be a sequencing artifact was a cluster of highly shared sequence variants.

To note about this clone: Its specificity is unknown.

The V segment lost 0 bases and the J segment 5 bases; nucleotides outside the gene matches: 1. CDR1 and CDR2 from the germline V gene are SGHRS and YFSETQ. The CDR3 runs 14 residues. This PCR relied on a set of 60 Vbeta primers and 13 Jbeta primers. Sequenced by immunoSEQ multiplex PCR; TCRdb stores in-frame clones only, minus some. This table holds about 170,000 clones, approximately 76% found once. Source material: PBMCs. The gene calls are TRBV5-1 and TRBJ1-1; TRBD1 matches 10 bases. The TCR comes from a woman between 18 and 30 years old in good health and CMV-seropositive. The CDR3 coding sequence is TGCGCCAGCAGCTTGGGGGGACAGGGGACTGAAGCTTTCTTT. Its translation: CASSLGGQGTEAFF.